Listed here are 30 T cell receptor beta chains from one sample, sequenced in a study of cytomegalovirus exposure and HLA in healthy donors. PCR involved 60 Vbeta and 13 Jbeta primers. Profiling relied on immunoSEQ multiplex PCR, and the TCRdb table lists in-frame clones only, not all of them. This sample carries roughly 45,000 clones, 60% to 85% of them seen once, and the ten largest clones take 1.4%. Sequencing was carried out using PBMCs. The receptors derive from a young man in good health and CMV-seronegative.

This rearrangement joins TRBV5-1 to TRBJ2-7; TRBD2 is a possible D gene (5 bases). The V gene lost 3 bases and the J gene lost 2 bases, with 12 bases spanning the gap. CDR1 and CDR2 (germline): SGHRS, YFSETQ. The CDR3 extends over 14 amino acids. CDR3 loop: CASSSGSNTYEQYF. The CDR3 DNA reads TGCGCCAGCAGCTCGGGATCTAACACCTACGAGCAGTACTTC.

The CDR3 sequence: CAWSLDRVWRGYTF. The CDR3 nucleotides read TGTGCCTGGAGTCTTGACAGGGTCTGGCGTGGCTACACCTTC. The V gene is TRBV30, the J gene TRBJ1-2; 7 bases match TRBD1. The germline gives CDR1 GTSNPN, CDR2 SVGIG (reference sequence). This CDR3 region has 14 residues. V dropped 2 bases and J dropped 7; count of bases not matched to a gene: 10. The whole variable domain, remainder taken from reference TRBV30 and TRBJ1-2, is SQTIHQWPATLVQPVGSPLSLECTVEGTSNPNLYWYRQAAGRGLQLLFYSVGIGQISSEVPQNLSASRPQDRQFILSSKKLLLSDSGFYLCAWSLDRVWRGYTFGSGTRLTVV.

V and J are TRBV4-3 and TRBJ1-2; the D is unclear. CDR3 size: 15 residues. V lost 0 bases and J 5 bases, leaving 13 bases between the germline ends. The V gene's germline CDR1 is LGHNA and CDR2 YSLEER. This chain's CDR3 is CASSQESGSSYGYTF. CDR3 nucleotides: TGCGCCAGCAGCCAAGAGTCAGGAAGTTCGTATGGCTACACCTTC.

The V and J genes are TRBV14 and TRBJ1-2; 12 positions match TRBD1. J gave up 7 bases and V 1 base, and 4 bases lay outside the gene matches. CDR3 length equals 15 residues. Germline CDR1 SGHDN, CDR2 FVKESK. CDR3 DNA: TGTGCCAGCAGCCAAGGTGGGACAGGGGGCGGTGGCTACACCTTC. Protein sequence: CASSQGGTGGGGYTF.

V is TRBV27 and J is TRBJ1-1; TRBD1 might be the D (5 bases). Trimming removed 5 bases from V and 2 bases from J, with 15 bases in between. The length of the CDR3 is 15 residues. The V gene's germline CDR1 is MNHEY and CDR2 SMNVEV (reference sequence). The CDR3 DNA reads TGTGCCAGCAGTCACCCCCGTACAGGAAACACTGAAGCTTTCTTT. As protein: CASSHPRTGNTEAFF.

The chain carries TRBV7-2 and TRBJ1-6; D uncertain. Germline V gene sequence: CDR1 SGHTA, CDR2 FQGNSA. The CDR3 contains 17 residues. Trimming cost V 2 bases and J 7 bases, with 18 bases left between them. CDR3 DNA sequence: TGTGCCAGCAGCTTAAATTTGGTGCCAGTCCAAAATTCACCCCTCCACTTT. This sequence encodes CASSLNLVPVQNSPLHF.

This clone was seen a few times. CDR3 protein: CASSLGASGSFVTDTQYF. The CDR3 coding sequence is TGTGCCAGCAGCTTAGGGGCTAGCGGGAGCTTTGTTACAGATACGCAGTATTTT. This chain joins TRBV7-9 and TRBJ2-3; 10 nucleotides align to TRBD2. The junction had 10 bases not matched to a gene; V was cut back by 1 base and J by 3 bases. CDR1 is SEHNR and CDR2 is FQNEAQ in the germline V gene (reference sequence). This CDR3 spans 18 amino acids.

The chain recombines TRBV5-6 with TRBJ2-2; 8 bases fit TRBD1. J lost 5 bases, V lost 0 bases, and 3 bases had no gene match. The CDR3 is 15 amino acids. Per germline, CDR1 SGHDT and CDR2 YYEEEE. The CDR3 DNA reads TGTGCCAGCAGCTTGGGGACAGGGAGGACCGGGGAGCTGTTTTTT. Encoded protein: CASSLGTGRTGELFF.

This clone was detected only a few times. The J gene is TRBJ2-3, the V gene TRBV5-8; TRBD1 agrees at 10 bases. The J segment lost 3 bases and the V segment lost 4 bases, leaving 8 bases of the junction unmatched. Germline assignment: CDR1 SGHTS and CDR2 YDEGEE. This CDR3 is built from 16 residues. The CDR3 DNA reads as TGTGCCAGCAGCCCCGGACAGGGGGTGAGGACAGATACGCAGTATTTT. Its protein is CASSPGQGVRTDTQYF.

V gene TRBV13 combines with J gene TRBJ1-3; a weak D match, TRBD1 (6 bases). This CDR3 has 16 residues. Per the germline V gene, CDR1 is PRHDT and CDR2 is FYEKMQ (reference sequence). V lost 4 bases and J lost 2, with 15 bases in between. The CDR3 here is CASSYNTGWAGNTIYF. For the CDR3, the DNA is TGTGCCAGCAGCTACAATACAGGGTGGGCTGGAAACACCATATATTTT. The entire variable domain, with the rest obtained from reference TRBV13 and TRBJ1-3, is as follows: AAGVIQSPRHLIKEKRETATLKCYPIPRHDTVYWYQQGPGQDPQFLISFYEKMQSDKGSIPDRFSAQQFSDYHSELNMSSLELGDSALYFCASSYNTGWAGNTIYFGEGSWLTVV.

The V and J genes are TRBV6-1 and TRBJ2-7; TRBD2 agrees at 7 bases. The CDR3 length is 15 residues. Germline assignment: CDR1 MNHNS and CDR2 SASEGT. V was pared by 1 base and J by 5 bases, with 8 bases of the junction left unmatched. The CDR3 sequence: CASSEVGGRVDEQYF. Here the CDR3 DNA reads TGTGCCAGCAGTGAAGTGGGAGGGAGGGTCGACGAGCAGTACTTC.

The chain links TRBV25-1 to TRBJ2-7; 10 bases fit TRBD2. Germline values: CDR1 MGHDK, CDR2 SYGVNS. This CDR3 comprises 15 residues. V lost 1 base, J lost 4 bases, and 4 bases stayed unmatched. The CDR3, as DNA: TGTGCCAGCAGTGAATCACTAGCGGGACTGTACGAGCAGTACTTC. Residues: CASSESLAGLYEQYF.

Notes on this clone: Within the sample, other DNA sequences also encode this same CDR3. CDR3 nucleotides: TGTGCCAGCAGCGTAGAAGGGACTAGCGCCTACGAGCAGTACTTC. Amino acid sequence: CASSVEGTSAYEQYF. The chain links TRBV9 to TRBJ2-7, with TRBD2 matching over 10 bases. The ends lost 0 bases at V and 2 bases at J; junction bases unmatched: 2. This CDR3 is 15 amino acids long. Germline V CDR1 and CDR2: SGDLS, YYNGEE.

The chain couples TRBV19 to TRBJ2-7; 7 bases match TRBD2. With V trimmed by 4 bases and J by 3 bases, 6 bases remained unmatched. The CDR3 length is 14 residues. Germline CDR1 and CDR2: LNHDA and SQIVND (reference sequence). Here the CDR3 DNA reads TGTGCCAGTAGTACTTTTGGCGGGAGCTACGAGCAGTACTTC. This gives the protein CASSTFGGSYEQYF.

The chain joins TRBV4-3 to TRBJ1-2; TRBD1 matches 7 bases. The trim removed 0 bases at V and 10 bases at J, leaving 14 bases unmatched. Per germline, CDR1 LGHNA and CDR2 YSLEER. The CDR3 is 16 residues long. The CDR3, as DNA: TGCGCCAGCAGCCAAGATTGGGACAGAACGGCGGAGGTCTACACCTTC. It yields the protein CASSQDWDRTAEVYTF.

The DNA for the CDR3 is TGTGCCTGGTCGACGACAGGGAACACTGAAGCTTTCTTT. It is translated as CAWSTTGNTEAFF. The chain joins TRBV30 to TRBJ1-1, with D maybe TRBD1 (6 bases). CDR1 GTSNPN and CDR2 SVGIG come from the germline V gene (reference sequence). This CDR3 spans 13 amino acids. Between the trimmed V and J ends, which lost 5 bases and 1 base, there was a span of 11 bases. The full variable domain, with the rest looked up from reference TRBV30 and TRBJ1-1, is SQTIHQWPATLVQPVGSPLSLECTVEGTSNPNLYWYRQAAGRGLQLLFYSVGIGQISSEVPQNLSASRPQDRQFILSSKKLLLSDSGFYLCAWSTTGNTEAFFGQGTRLTVV.

The chain is built from TRBV11-2 and TRBJ2-7, with D maybe TRBD2 (7 bases). The CDR3 consists of 16 residues. Trimming pared 2 bases from V and 3 bases from J, leaving 17 bases between. Looked up from germline, CDR1 is SGHAT and CDR2 is FQNNGV. CDR3 residues: CASSLIRGGGVYEQYF. CDR3 nucleotide sequence: TGTGCCAGCAGCTTAATCAGGGGAGGGGGTGTCTACGAGCAGTACTTC.

In its sample, this clone was seen once. The chain employs TRBV10-2 and TRBJ1-1; D ambiguous. V dropped 5 bases and J dropped 3 bases, with 10 bases sitting between them. The CDR3 is made up of 13 amino acids. Germline V lookup: CDR1 WSHSY, CDR2 SAAADI. The CDR3 DNA reads TGCGCCAGCAGTTATAGCCTTTACACTGAAGCTTTCTTT. This codes for CASSYSLYTEAFF.

The gene calls are TRBV29-1 and TRBJ2-1, with 7 bases fitting TRBD1. The germline V gene encodes CDR1 SQVTM and CDR2 ANQGSEA. V trimming: 8 bases; J trimming: 0 bases; junction bases outside the gene matches: 4. CDR3 length equals 13 residues. The CDR3 reads CSLDRSSYNEQFF. CDR3 sequence (DNA): TGCAGCCTGGACAGGAGCTCCTACAATGAGCAGTTCTTC.

The chain recombines TRBV11-2 with TRBJ2-7, with D perhaps TRBD2 (6 bases). Trimming removed 1 base at V and 2 bases at J, with 9 bases between. CDR1 is SGHAT, CDR2 FQNNGV, per germline. CDR3 length: 14 amino acids. CDR3 region: CASSLGGNPYEQYF. The CDR3 coding sequence is TGTGCCAGCAGCTTAGGCGGGAACCCCTACGAGCAGTACTTC.

In its sample, this clone was seen a few times. The chain employs TRBV30 and TRBJ2-7; the D gene is possibly TRBD2 (5 bases). Trimming cost V 2 bases and J 2 bases, with 7 bases left between them. The CDR3 consists of 12 residues. CDR1 and CDR2 (germline): GTSNPN, SVGIG (reference sequence). The CDR3: CAWSSGTYEQYF. The CDR3 nucleotides are TGTGCCTGGAGTTCGGGGACCTACGAGCAGTACTTC.

This clone was recorded once. This sequence joins TRBV19 and TRBJ2-7; 7 positions agree with TRBD1. This CDR3 region has 13 residues. V lost 4 bases to trimming and J lost 10 bases; unmatched junction nucleotides: 10. CDR1 and CDR2 (germline): LNHDA, SQIVND (reference sequence). CDR3 nucleotides: TGTGCCAGTAGTACCTACGGGACAGACCTTCAGTACTTC. Protein product: CASSTYGTDLQYF.

The V and J genes are TRBV6-1 and TRBJ2-7, with 9 bases lining up with TRBD1. J was trimmed by 3 bases and V by 4 bases; bases with no gene match: 7. The CDR3 sequence is 15 residues long. Germline CDR1 and CDR2: MNHNS and SASEGT. CDR3 amino acids: CASSGPGQGFYEQYF. DNA of the CDR3: TGTGCCAGCAGTGGACCGGGACAGGGTTTCTACGAGCAGTACTTC.

This clone appeared a few times. V usage is TRBV7-2 and J usage is TRBJ2-1; D call uncertain. Germline V lookup: CDR1 SGHTA, CDR2 FQGNSA. Trimming stripped 4 bases from V and 0 bases from J, with 7 bases between. The CDR3 is 14 residues long. The DNA of the CDR3 is TGTGCCAGCAGCTCGTCCTTCTCCTACAATGAGCAGTTCTTC. Translated, it gives CASSSSFSYNEQFF.

This clone was detected once. This rearrangement joins TRBV18 to TRBJ1-1; TRBD1 might be the D (5 bases). Trimming stripped 6 bases from V and 5 bases from J, with 10 bases between. Germline V lookup: CDR1 KGHSH, CDR2 LQKENI. The CDR3 extends over 12 amino acids. CDR3 coding DNA: TGTGCCAGCTCGCCGGGACTGACTGAAGCTTTCTTT. Protein: CASSPGLTEAFF.

The J gene is TRBJ2-2, the V gene TRBV5-1; 8 nucleotides agree with TRBD1. Germline V gene lookup returns CDR1 SGHRS and CDR2 YFSETQ. The ends lost 4 bases at V and 3 bases at J; junction bases unmatched: 5. There are 15 residues in the CDR3. The CDR3 is CASSRSGQDTGELFF. The DNA for the CDR3 is TGCGCCAGCAGCCGCTCGGGACAGGACACCGGGGAGCTGTTTTTT. The full variable domain, completed using reference TRBV5-1 and TRBJ2-2, is KAGVTQTPRYLIKTRGQQVTLSCSPISGHRSVSWYQQTPGQGLQFLFEYFSETQRNKGNFPGRFSGRQFSNSRSEMNVSTLELGDSALYLCASSRSGQDTGELFFGEGSRLTVL.

The V and J genes are TRBV7-8 and TRBJ1-2; no clear D gene. This CDR3 region has 13 residues. Germline V lookup: CDR1 SGHVS, CDR2 FQNEAQ. Trimming removed 8 bases from V and 4 bases from J, with 14 bases in between. CDR3 coding DNA: TGTGCCAGCGCCCCAGAGGCGGGCTATGGCTACACCTTC. It specifies CASAPEAGYGYTF.

The genes are TRBV11-2 and TRBJ1-3; TRBD1 matches 8 bases. CDR3 length: 17 residues. J lost 0 bases, V lost 4 bases, and 8 bases had no gene match. From germline, CDR1 is SGHAT and CDR2 FQNNGV. CDR3 DNA sequence: TGTGCCAGCAGCTCCCCCCGGACAGGGAGCTCTGGAAACACCATATATTTT. This sequence encodes CASSSPRTGSSGNTIYF.

This clone has more than one count but fewer than ten. The sample holds other DNA sequences that translate to the same CDR3. The genes are TRBV18 and TRBJ2-5, with 8 bases lining up with TRBD1. The CDR3 runs to 13 residues. Germline-derived CDR1 and CDR2 are KGHSH and LQKENI. V lost 3 bases to trimming and J lost 5 bases; unmatched junction nucleotides: 2. The CDR3 DNA reads TGTGCCAGCTCACCGGGACAGGCGGAGACCCAGTACTTC. Translation gives CASSPGQAETQYF.

This chain's CDR3 is CASSRTGYYEQYF. CDR3 coding DNA: TGTGCCAGCAGTCGGACTGGTTACTACGAGCAGTACTTC. The rearrangement links TRBV27 to TRBJ2-7, with a tentative D call TRBD2 (5 bases). From germline, CDR1 is MNHEY and CDR2 SMNVEV (reference sequence). V was pared by 5 bases and J by 3 bases, with 11 bases between. The CDR3 has 13 residues.